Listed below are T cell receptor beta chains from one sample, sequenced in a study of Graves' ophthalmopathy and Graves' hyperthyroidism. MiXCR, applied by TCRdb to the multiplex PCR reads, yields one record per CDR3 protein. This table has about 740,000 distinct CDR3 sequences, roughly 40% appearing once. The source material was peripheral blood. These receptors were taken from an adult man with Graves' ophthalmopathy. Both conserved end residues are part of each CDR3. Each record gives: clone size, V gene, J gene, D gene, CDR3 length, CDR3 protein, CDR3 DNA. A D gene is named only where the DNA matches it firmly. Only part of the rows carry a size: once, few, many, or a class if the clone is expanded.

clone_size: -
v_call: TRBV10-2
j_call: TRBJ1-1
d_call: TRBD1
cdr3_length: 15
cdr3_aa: CASTGQGAGDTEAFF
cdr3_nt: TGCGCCAGCACCGGACAGGGGGCCGGGGACACTGAAGCTTTCTTT

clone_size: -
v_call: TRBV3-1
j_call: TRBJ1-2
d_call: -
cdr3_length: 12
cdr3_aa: CASSQGSPLYTF
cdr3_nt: TGTGCCAGCAGCCAAGGCAGCCCACTCTACACCTTC

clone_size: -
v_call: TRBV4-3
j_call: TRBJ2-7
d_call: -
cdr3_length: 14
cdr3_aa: CASRTEQTSDEQYF
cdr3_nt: TGCGCCAGCAGGACGGAGCAAACCTCCGACGAGCAGTACTTC

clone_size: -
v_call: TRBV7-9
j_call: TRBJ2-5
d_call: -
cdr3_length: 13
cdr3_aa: CASSGTVIGTRYF
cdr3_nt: TGTGCCAGCAGCGGAACGGTGATCGGGACACGGTACTTC

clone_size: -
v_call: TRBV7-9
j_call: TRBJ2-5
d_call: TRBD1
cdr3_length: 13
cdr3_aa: CASSLATGQAQYF
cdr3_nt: TGTGCCAGCAGCTTAGCGACAGGGCAGGCCCAGTACTTC

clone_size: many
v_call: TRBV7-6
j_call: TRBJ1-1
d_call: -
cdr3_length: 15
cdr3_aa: CASSRSGGRNTEAFF
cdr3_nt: TGTGCCAGCAGCCGAAGCGGGGGCAGGAACACTGAAGCTTTCTTT

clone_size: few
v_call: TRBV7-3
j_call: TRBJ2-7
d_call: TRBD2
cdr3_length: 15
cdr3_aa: CASSQRRRGSLEQYF
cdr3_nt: TGTGCCAGCAGCCAAAGGCGGCGCGGGAGTCTCGAGCAGTACTTC

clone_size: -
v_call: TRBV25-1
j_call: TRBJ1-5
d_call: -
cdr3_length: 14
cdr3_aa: CASSDRRRYQPQHF
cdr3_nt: TGTGCCAGCAGTGATCGGAGACGGTATCAGCCCCAGCATTTT

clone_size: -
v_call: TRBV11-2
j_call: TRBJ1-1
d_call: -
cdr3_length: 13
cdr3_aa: CASSPLSDTEAFF
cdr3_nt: TGTGCCAGCTCACCACTTTCGGACACTGAAGCTTTCTTT

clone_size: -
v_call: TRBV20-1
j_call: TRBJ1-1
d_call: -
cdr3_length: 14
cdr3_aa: CSAREGRGGPEAFF
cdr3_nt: TGCAGTGCTAGAGAAGGCCGGGGGGGCCCTGAAGCTTTCTTT

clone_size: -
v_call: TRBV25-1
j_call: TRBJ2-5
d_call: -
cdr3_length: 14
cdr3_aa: CASSAHRTRETQYF
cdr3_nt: TGTGCCAGCAGCGCACACCGGACGAGAGAGACCCAGTACTTC

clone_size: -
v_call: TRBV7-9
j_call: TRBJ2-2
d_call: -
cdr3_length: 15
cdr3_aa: CASSHPDTNTGELFF
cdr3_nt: TGCGCCAGCAGCCACCCTGACACAAACACCGGGGAGCTGTTTTTT

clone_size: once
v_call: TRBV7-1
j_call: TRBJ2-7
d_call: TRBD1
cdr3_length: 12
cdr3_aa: CASLSTGGEQYF
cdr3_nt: TGTGCTAGCCTATCGACAGGGGGCGAGCAGTACTTC

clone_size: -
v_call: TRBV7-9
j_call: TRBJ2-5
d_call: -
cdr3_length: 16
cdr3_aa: CASSLIAGELGGRQYF
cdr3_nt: TGTGCCAGCAGCTTAATAGCCGGGGAGCTCGGAGGGCGCCAGTACTTC

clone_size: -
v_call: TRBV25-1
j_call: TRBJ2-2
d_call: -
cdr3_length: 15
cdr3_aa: CASSFPAANTGELFF
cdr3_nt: TGTGCCAGCAGTTTCCCCGCGGCGAACACCGGGGAGCTGTTTTTT

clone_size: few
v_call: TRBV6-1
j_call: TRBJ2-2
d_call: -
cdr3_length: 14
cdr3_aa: CASIELANTGELFF
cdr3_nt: TGTGCCAGCATCGAGCTCGCGAACACCGGGGAGCTGTTTTTT

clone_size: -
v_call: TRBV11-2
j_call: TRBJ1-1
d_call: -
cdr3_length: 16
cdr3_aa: CASSLLGGGMNTEAFF
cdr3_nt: TGTGCCAGCAGCTTGTTAGGGGGGGGGATGAACACTGAAGCTTTCTTT

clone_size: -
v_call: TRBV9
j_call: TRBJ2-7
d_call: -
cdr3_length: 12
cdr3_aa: CASSRLDYEQYF
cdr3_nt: TGTGCCAGCAGCCGCCTTGACTACGAGCAGTACTTC

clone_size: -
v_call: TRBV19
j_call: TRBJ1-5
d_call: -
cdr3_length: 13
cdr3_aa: CASSLTNNQPQHF
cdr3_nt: TGTGCCAGTAGTTTAACCAACAATCAGCCCCAGCATTTT

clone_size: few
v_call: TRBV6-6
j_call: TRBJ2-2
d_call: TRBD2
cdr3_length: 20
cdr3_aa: CASSYPGLAGASTNTGELFF
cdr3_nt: TGTGCCAGCAGTTACCCTGGACTAGCGGGGGCCTCAACGAACACCGGGGAGCTGTTTTTT

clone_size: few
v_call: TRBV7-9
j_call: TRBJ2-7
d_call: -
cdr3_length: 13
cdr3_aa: CASSHDSTDEQYF
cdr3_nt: TGTGCCAGCAGCCATGATTCCACGGACGAGCAGTACTTC

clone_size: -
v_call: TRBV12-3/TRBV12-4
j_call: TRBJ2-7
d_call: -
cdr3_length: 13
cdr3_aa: CASRETGLGGQYF
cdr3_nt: TGTGCCAGCAGGGAAACAGGTTTGGGGGGGCAGTACTTC

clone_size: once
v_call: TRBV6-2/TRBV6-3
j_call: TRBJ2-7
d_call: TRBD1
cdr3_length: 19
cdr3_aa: CASSPTGTGATLGSYEQYF
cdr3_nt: TGTGCCAGCAGCCCGACCGGGACAGGGGCTACATTGGGGTCCTACGAGCAGTACTTC

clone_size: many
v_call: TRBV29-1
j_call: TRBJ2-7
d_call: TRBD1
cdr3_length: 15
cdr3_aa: CSVVEGRTGAYEQYF
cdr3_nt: TGCAGCGTTGTGGAGGGGCGGACAGGGGCCTACGAGCAGTACTTC

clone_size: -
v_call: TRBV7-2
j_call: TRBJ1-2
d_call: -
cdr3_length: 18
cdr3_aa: CASSQDRASLHENYGYTF
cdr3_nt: TGTGCCAGCAGCCAAGATCGGGCCTCCCTGCACGAGAACTATGGCTACACCTTC

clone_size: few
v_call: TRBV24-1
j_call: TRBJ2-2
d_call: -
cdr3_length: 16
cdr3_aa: CATSDLSGADTGELFF
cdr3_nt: TGTGCCACCAGTGATTTGTCGGGGGCCGACACCGGGGAGCTGTTTTTT

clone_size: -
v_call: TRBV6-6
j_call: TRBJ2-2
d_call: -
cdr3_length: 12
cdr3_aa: CASSIASGELFF
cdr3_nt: TGTGCCAGCAGTATAGCGAGCGGGGAGCTGTTTTTT

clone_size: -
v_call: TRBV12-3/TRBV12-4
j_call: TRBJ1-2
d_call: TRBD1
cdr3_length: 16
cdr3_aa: CASGVSAGTDNYGYTF
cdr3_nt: TGTGCCAGCGGAGTATCGGCCGGGACAGATAACTATGGCTACACCTTC

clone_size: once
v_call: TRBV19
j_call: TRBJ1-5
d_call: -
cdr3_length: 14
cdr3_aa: CASRLTGGDQPRHF
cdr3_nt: TGTGCCAGTAGGCTGACAGGAGGAGATCAGCCCCGGCATTTT

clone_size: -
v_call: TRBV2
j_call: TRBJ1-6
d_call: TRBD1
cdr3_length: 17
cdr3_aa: CASSLGGTGTYNSPLHF
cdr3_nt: TGTGCCAGCAGCTTAGGGGGGACAGGGACTTATAATTCACCCCTCCACTTT

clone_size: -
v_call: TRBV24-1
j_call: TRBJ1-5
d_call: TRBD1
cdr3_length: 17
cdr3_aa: CASSLLQDRVQNQPQHF
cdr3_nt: TGTGCCAGCAGTCTCCTTCAGGACAGGGTCCAGAATCAGCCCCAGCATTTT

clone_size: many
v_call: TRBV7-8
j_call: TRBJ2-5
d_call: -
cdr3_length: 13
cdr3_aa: CASSYLNQETQYF
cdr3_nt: TGTGCCAGCAGCTACCTGAACCAAGAGACCCAGTACTTC

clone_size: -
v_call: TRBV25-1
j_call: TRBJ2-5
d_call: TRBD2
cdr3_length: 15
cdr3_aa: CASSITRREAETQYF
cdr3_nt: TGTGCCAGCAGTATAACTAGACGGGAGGCGGAGACCCAGTACTTC

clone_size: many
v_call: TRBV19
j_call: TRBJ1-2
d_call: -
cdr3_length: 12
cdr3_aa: CASKSWLGGYTF
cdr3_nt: TGTGCCAGTAAGTCTTGGCTAGGTGGCTACACCTTC

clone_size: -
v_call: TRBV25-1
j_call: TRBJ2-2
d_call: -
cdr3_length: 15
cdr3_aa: CASGNGVENTGELFF
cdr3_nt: TGTGCCAGTGGAAACGGGGTAGAGAACACCGGGGAGCTGTTTTTT

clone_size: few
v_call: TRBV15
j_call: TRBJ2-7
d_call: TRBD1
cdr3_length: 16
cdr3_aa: CASSRVGTGSSYEQYF
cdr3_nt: TGTGCCTCCAGCAGAGTGGGGACAGGGAGCTCCTACGAGCAGTACTTC

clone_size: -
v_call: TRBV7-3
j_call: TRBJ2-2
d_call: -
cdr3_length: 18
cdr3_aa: CASSLGRSGSRSTGGLFF
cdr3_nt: TGTGCCAGCAGCTTAGGTAGGAGCGGGTCGCGCTCCACCGGGGGGCTGTTTTTT

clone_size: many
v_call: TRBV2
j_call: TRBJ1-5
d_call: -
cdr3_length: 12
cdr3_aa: CATRQGNQPQHF
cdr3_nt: TGTGCCACCAGGCAGGGGAATCAGCCCCAGCATTTT

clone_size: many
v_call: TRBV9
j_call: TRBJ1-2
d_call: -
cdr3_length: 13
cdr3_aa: CASSKLPDYGYTF
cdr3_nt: TGTGCCAGCAGCAAACTACCAGACTATGGCTACACCTTC

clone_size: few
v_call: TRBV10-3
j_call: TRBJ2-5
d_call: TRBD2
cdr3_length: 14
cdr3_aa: CASSDGGDPETQYF
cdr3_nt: TGTGCCAGCAGTGACGGGGGGGATCCGGAGACCCAGTACTTC

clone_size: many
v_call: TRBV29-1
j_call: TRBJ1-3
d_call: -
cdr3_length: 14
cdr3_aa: CSVWAGSSGNTIYF
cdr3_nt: TGCAGCGTCTGGGCAGGGTCTTCTGGAAACACCATATATTTT

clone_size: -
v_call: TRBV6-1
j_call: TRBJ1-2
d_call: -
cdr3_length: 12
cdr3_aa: CASSEILLECTF
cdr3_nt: TGTGCCAGCAGTGAAATATTGTTAGAGTGCACCTTC

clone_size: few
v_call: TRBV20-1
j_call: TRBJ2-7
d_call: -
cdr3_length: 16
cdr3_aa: CSAREPLGTGSHEQYF
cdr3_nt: TGCAGTGCTAGAGAGCCCCTGGGGACGGGGTCCCACGAGCAGTACTTC

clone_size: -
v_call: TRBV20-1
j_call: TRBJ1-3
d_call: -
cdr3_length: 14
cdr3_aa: CSASPEFDGNTIYF
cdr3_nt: TGCAGTGCTAGCCCAGAGTTCGACGGAAACACCATATATTTT

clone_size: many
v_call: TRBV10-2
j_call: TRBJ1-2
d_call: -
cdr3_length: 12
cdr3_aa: CASSRGHNGYTF
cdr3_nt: TGCGCCAGCAGCCGGGGGCATAATGGCTACACCTTC

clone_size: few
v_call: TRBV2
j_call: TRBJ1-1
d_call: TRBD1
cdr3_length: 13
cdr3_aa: CASRDRGITEAFF
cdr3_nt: TGTGCCAGCAGGGACAGGGGTATTACTGAAGCTTTCTTT

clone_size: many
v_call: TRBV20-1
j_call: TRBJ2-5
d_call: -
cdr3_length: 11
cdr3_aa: CSATVEETQYF
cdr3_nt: TGCAGTGCTACAGTGGAGGAGACCCAGTACTTC

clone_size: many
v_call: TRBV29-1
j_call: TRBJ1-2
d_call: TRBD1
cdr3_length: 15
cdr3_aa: CSVEVTGGPFSGYTF
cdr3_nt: TGCAGCGTTGAAGTTACAGGGGGCCCCTTCTCTGGCTACACCTTC

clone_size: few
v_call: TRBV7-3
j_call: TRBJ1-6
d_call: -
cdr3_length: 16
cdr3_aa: CASSLQGSSYNSPLHF
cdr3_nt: TGTGCCAGCAGCCTACAGGGAAGCTCCTATAATTCACCCCTCCACTTT

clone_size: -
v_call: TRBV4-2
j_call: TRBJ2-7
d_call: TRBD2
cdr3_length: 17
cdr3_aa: CASSQEWRTSVSYEQYF
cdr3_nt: TGTGCCAGCAGCCAAGAGTGGAGGACTAGCGTCTCCTACGAGCAGTACTTC

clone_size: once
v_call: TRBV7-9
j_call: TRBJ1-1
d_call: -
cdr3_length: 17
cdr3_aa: CASSLDSRAGVNTEAFF
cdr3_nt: TGTGCCAGCAGCTTAGACTCGCGGGCAGGGGTGAACACTGAAGCTTTCTTT

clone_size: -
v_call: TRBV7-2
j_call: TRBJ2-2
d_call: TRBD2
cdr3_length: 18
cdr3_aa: CASSPATSGSFITGELFF
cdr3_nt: TGTGCCAGCAGCCCAGCGACTAGCGGGAGTTTTATAACCGGGGAGCTGTTTTTT

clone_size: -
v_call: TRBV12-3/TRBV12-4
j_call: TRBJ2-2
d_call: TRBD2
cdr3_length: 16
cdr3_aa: CASSLFGREGTGELFF
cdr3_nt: TGTGCCAGCAGTTTGTTTGGCAGGGAGGGCACCGGGGAGCTGTTTTTT

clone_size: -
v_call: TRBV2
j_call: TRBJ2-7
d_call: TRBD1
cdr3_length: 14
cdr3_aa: CASSRRTGGHEQYF
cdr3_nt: TGTGCCAGCAGTCGCCGGACAGGGGGCCACGAGCAGTACTTC

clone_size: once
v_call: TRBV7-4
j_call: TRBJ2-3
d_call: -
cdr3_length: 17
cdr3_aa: CASSLFEGIYGTDTQYF
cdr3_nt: TGTGCCAGCAGCTTATTCGAGGGGATCTATGGCACAGATACGCAGTATTTT

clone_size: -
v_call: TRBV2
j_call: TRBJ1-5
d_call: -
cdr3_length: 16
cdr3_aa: CASSLGAGGGNQPQHF
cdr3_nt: TGTGCCAGCAGTTTAGGAGCGGGGGGCGGCAATCAGCCCCAGCATTTT

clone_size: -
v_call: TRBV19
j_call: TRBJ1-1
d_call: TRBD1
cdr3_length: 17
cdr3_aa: CASSSGTGPDLGTEAFF
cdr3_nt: TGTGCCAGTAGCTCCGGGACAGGACCTGACTTGGGCACTGAAGCTTTCTTT

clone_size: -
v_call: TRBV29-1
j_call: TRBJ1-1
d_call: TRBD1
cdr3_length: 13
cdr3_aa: CSVRGQGHTEAFF
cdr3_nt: TGCAGCGTACGGGGACAGGGACACACTGAAGCTTTCTTT

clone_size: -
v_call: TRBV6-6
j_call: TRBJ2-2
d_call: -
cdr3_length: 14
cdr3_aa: CASSYTTGTGELFF
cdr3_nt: TGTGCCAGCAGTTACACCACGGGCACCGGGGAGCTGTTTTTT

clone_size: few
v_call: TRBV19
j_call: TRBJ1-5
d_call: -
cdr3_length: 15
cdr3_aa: CATLGSGLGNQPQHF
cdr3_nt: TGTGCCACCCTGGGGAGCGGGCTGGGCAATCAGCCCCAGCATTTT